This TCR beta chain was recovered during a study of blood T cell repertoires in COVID-19. Generated by immunoSEQ multiplex PCR, the TCRdb table keeps only in-frame clones and is missing some. Of some 250,000 clones listed, more than 70% are singletons. The CDR3 extends over 15 amino acids. The germline CDR1 and CDR2 sequences are MDHEN and SYDVKM. V lost 6 bases and J lost 7, with 18 bases in between. The sample taken for sequencing was peripheral blood. This clonotype was sampled from an elderly man with acute or convalescent COVID-19. J is TRBJ1-4 and V is TRBV28; a weak D match, TRBD1 (5 bases). CDR3 sequence (DNA): TGTGCCAGCAGCCAACCCGACGGGGGGGGTGAAAAACTGTTTTTT. It is translated as CASSQPDGGGEKLFF.